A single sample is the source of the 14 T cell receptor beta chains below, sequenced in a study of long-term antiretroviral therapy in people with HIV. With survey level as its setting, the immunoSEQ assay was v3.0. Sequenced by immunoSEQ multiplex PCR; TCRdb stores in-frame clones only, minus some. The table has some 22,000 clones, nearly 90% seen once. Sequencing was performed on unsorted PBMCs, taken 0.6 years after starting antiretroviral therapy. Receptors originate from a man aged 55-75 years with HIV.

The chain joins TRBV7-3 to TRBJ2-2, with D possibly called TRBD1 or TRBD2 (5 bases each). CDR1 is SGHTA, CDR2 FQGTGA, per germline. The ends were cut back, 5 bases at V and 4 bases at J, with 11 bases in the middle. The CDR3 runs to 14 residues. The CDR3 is CASSTGPTTGELFF. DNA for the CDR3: TGTGCCAGCAGCACGGGACCTACCACCGGGGAGCTGTTTTTT. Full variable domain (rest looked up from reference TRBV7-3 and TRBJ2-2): GAGVSQTPSNKVTEKGKYVELRCDPISGHTALYWYRQSLGQGPEFLIYFQGTGAADDSGLPNDRFFAVRPEGSVSTLKIQRTERGDSAVYLCASSTGPTTGELFFGEGSRLTVL.

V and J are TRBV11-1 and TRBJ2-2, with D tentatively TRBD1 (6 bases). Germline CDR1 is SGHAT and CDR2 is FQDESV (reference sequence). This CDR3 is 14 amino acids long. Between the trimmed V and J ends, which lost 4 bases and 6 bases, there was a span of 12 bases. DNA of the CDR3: TGTGCCAGCAGCTGGGGGACATTCCCCGGGGAGCTGTTTTTT. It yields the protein CASSWGTFPGELFF. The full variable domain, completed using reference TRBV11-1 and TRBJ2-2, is EAEVAQSPRYKITEKSQAVAFWCDPISGHATLYWYRQILGQGPELLVQFQDESVVDDSQLPKDRFSAERLKGVDSTLKIQPAELGDSAMYLCASSWGTFPGELFFGEGSRLTVL.

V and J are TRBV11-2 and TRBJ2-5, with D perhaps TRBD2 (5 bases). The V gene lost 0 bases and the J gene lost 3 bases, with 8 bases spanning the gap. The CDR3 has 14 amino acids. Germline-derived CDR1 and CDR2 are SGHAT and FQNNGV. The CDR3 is CASSLDPGKETQYF. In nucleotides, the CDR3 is TGTGCCAGCAGCTTAGATCCGGGGAAAGAGACCCAGTACTTC.

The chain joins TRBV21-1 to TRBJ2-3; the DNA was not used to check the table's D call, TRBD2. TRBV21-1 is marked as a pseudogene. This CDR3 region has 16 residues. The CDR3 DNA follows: TGTGCCAGCAGCAACGGACTAGCGGGCAGCACAGATACGCAGTATTTT. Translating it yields CASSNGLAGSTDTQYF.

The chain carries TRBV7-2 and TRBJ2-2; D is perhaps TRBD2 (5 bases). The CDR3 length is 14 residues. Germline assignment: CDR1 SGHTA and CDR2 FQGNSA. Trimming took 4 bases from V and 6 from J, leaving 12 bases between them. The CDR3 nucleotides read TGTGCCAGCAGCTCGAGGGCAAACGCCGGGGAGCTGTTTTTT. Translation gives CASSSRANAGELFF.

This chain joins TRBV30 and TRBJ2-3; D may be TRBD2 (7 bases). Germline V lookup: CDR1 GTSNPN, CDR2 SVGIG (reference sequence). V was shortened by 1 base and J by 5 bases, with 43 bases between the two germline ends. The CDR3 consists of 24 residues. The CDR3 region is CAWSGRPPLGRRGSSGIGIDTQYF. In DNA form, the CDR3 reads TGTGCCTGGAGTGGTCGACCACCTTTGGGAAGGAGGGGGTCGAGCGGGATCGGAATAGATACGCAGTATTTT. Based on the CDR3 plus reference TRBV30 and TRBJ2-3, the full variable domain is SQTIHQWPATLVQPVGSPLSLECTVEGTSNPNLYWYRQAAGRGLQLLFYSVGIGQISSEVPQNLSASRPQDRQFILSSKKLLLSDSGFYLCAWSGRPPLGRRGSSGIGIDTQYFGPGTRLTVL.

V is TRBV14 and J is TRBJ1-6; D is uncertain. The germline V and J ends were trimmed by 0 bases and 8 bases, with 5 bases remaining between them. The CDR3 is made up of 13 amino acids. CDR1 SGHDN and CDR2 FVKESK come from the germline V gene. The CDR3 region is CASSQDNYSPLHF. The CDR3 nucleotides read TGTGCCAGCAGCCAAGATAACTATTCACCCCTCCACTTT.

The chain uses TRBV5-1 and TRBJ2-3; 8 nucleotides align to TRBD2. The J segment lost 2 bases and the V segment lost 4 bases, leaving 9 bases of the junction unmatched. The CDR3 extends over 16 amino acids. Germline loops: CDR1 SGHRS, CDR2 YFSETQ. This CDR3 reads CASSDGRGAITDTQYF. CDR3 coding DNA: TGCGCCAGCAGCGACGGGCGGGGGGCAATCACAGATACGCAGTATTTT. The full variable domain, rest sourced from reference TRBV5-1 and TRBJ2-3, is KAGVTQTPRYLIKTRGQQVTLSCSPISGHRSVSWYQQTPGQGLQFLFEYFSETQRNKGNFPGRFSGRQFSNSRSEMNVSTLELGDSALYLCASSDGRGAITDTQYFGPGTRLTVL.

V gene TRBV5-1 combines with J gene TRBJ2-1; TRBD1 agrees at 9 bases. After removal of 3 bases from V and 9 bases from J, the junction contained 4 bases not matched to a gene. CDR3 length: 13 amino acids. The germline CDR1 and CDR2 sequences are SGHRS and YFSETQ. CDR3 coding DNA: TGCGCCAGCAGCTACACAGGGGGCGTTGAGCAGTTCTTC. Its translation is CASSYTGGVEQFF.

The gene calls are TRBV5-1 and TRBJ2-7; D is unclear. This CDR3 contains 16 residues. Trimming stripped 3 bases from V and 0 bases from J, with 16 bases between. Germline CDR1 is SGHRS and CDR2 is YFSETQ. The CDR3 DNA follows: TGCGCCAGCAGCTGGACCCCTTCGCGGAGCTCCTACGAGCAGTACTTC. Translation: CASSWTPSRSSYEQYF.

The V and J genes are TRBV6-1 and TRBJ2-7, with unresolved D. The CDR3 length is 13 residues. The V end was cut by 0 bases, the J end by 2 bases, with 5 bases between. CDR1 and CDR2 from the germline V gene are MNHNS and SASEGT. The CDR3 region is CASSEAKPYEQYF. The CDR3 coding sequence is TGTGCCAGCAGTGAAGCAAAGCCCTACGAGCAGTACTTC.

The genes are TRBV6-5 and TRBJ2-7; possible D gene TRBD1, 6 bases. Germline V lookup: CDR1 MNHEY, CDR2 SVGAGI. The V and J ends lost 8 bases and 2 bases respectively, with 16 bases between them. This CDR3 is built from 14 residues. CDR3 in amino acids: CASGRTASPYEQYF. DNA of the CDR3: TGTGCCAGCGGCCGGACAGCCTCCCCCTACGAGCAGTACTTC.

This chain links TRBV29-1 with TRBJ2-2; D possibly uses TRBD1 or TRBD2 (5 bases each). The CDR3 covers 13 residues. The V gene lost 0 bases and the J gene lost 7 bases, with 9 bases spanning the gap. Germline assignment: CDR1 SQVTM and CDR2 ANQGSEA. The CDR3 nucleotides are TGCAGCGTTGAAGACAGGGCGGGCGGGGAGCTGTTTTTT. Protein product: CSVEDRAGGELFF.

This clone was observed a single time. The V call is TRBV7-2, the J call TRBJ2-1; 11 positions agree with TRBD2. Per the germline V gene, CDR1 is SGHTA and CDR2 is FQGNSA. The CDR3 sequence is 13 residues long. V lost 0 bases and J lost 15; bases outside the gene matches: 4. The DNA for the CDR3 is TGTGCCAGCAGCTTAGCATTAGCGGGAGGGTCGTTCTTC. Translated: CASSLALAGGSFF.